This T cell receptor beta chain emerged from a study of naive and memory T cell subsets. Treatment: skin biopsy from PPD injection site in Mantoux-positive individual. TCR cDNA received a 3' ligated oligonucleotide that carried a UMI. Skin biopsies came from PPD injection sites in Mantoux-positive individuals. Unsorted total RNA, roughly 1 to 1,100 ng, was DNase treated before reverse transcription. Amplification of ligated cDNA took four PCR rounds with SP2 and nested alpha and beta constant primers. TCRdb re-analysed the UMI-ligation and nested PCR reads in MiXCR, keeping a single row per CDR3 protein. The repertoire includes around 35,000 distinct CDR3 sequences, approximately 11% of them detected once, and less than 4% sits in the top ten. This clonotype was seen ten or more times. Antigen specificity is unknown. Study-level points and caveats: Far more TCRs reportedly came from tuberculin skin test site biopsies. TCR transcript changes with activation or differentiation may affect this RNA method.

This TCR was sampled from an adult in good health. The starting material was skin, obtained from a tuberculin skin test site.

CDR3 residues: CASSQARQGVREQYF. The CDR3 region has the DNA TGTGCCAGCAGCCAAGCCCGACAGGGGGTACGCGAGCAGTACTTC. The V call is TRBV3-1, the J call TRBJ2-7; 9 bases map to TRBD1. Germline trimming cut 1 base from V and 6 bases from J; bases unmatched to any gene: 7. The V gene's germline CDR1 is LGHDT and CDR2 YNNKEL (reference sequence). CDR3 length equals 15 residues.